Below, 18 T cell receptor beta chains from the same sample are listed, as sequenced in a study of T cells in localized non-small cell lung cancer. Here immunoSEQ multiplex PCR was the method, and the copy in TCRdb shows in-frame clones only, minus some. The repertoire has around 50,000 clones, around 87% of them found once; the top ten carry about 15%. The sequenced sample was PBMCs, obtained before any cancer treatment. The receptors were gathered from a female donor with stage II lung adenocarcinoma.

This chain joins TRBV6-5 and TRBJ2-1, with 10 bases aligning to TRBD2. Germline CDR1 reads MNHEY; CDR2 reads SVGAGI. This CDR3 region has 12 residues. Losses at the gene ends were 6 bases for V and 15 bases for J; bases not matched to a gene: 8. CDR3 coding DNA: TGTGCCAGCAGCCCCACTAGCGGGGTGAGGTTCTTC. Its translation: CASSPTSGVRFF.

By its share, this clone is medium-sized. The chain combines TRBV27 with TRBJ1-2; TRBD1 agrees at 7 bases. V shed 3 bases and J 2 bases; nucleotides not matched to a gene: 0. The germline CDR1 and CDR2 sequences are MNHEY and SMNVEV (reference sequence). This CDR3 comprises 13 residues. For the CDR3, the DNA is TGTGCCAGCAGTTTCAGGGGGAACTATGGCTACACCTTC. Translating gives CASSFRGNYGYTF.

The V and J genes are TRBV18 and TRBJ2-2; 8 nucleotides agree with TRBD1. The CDR3 covers 14 residues. Germline CDR1 is KGHSH and CDR2 is LQKENI. Trimming took 5 bases from V and 6 from J; bases not matched to a gene: 5. For the CDR3, the DNA is TGTGCCAGCTCATCGGACAGGGCCGCCGGGGAGCTGTTTTTT. The encoded protein is CASSSDRAAGELFF.

V usage is TRBV9 and J usage is TRBJ2-5; 7 bases line up with TRBD1. With V trimmed by 4 bases and J by 4 bases, 10 bases remained unmatched. Germline CDR1 is SGDLS and CDR2 is YYNGEE. This CDR3 is built from 15 residues. The CDR3 DNA reads as TGTGCCAGCAGCTCCCGACAGGGCCTTGGAGAGACCCAGTACTTC. Amino acid sequence: CASSSRQGLGETQYF.

The chain links TRBV4-1 to TRBJ2-1; 9 bases map to TRBD1. Germline lookup yields CDR1 MGHRA and CDR2 YSYEKL. The CDR3 is 17 residues long. V shed 1 base and J 4 bases; nucleotides not matched to a gene: 8. CDR3 nucleotides: TGCGCCAGCAGCCAAGCAAGAGGACAGGGGAGGTACAATGAGCAGTTCTTC. This encodes CASSQARGQGRYNEQFF.

This chain joins TRBV10-2 and TRBJ2-2; 7 nucleotides align to TRBD2. The V gene's germline CDR1 is WSHSY and CDR2 SAAADI. The CDR3 length is 15 residues. V shed 6 bases and J 1 base; nucleotides not matched to a gene: 5. The CDR3 here is CASRLAGLNTGELFF. The CDR3 DNA reads as TGCGCCAGCAGATTAGCGGGTTTGAACACCGGGGAGCTGTTTTTT.

The chain couples TRBV4-1 to TRBJ2-7, with TRBD1 as a possible D gene (5 bases). The CDR3 spans 16 residues. V was trimmed by 2 bases and J by 5 bases, leaving 19 bases between them. In germline, CDR1 is MGHRA, CDR2 YSYEKL. The DNA for the CDR3 is TGCGCCAGCAGCCAACCCAGGGCTGGCGCGGTCCACGAGCAGTACTTC. Its translation is CASSQPRAGAVHEQYF.

The chain is built from TRBV30 and TRBJ2-3; D unresolved. This CDR3 has 16 residues. Trimming removed 0 bases at V and 2 bases at J, with 15 bases between. The germline V gene encodes CDR1 GTSNPN and CDR2 SVGIG (reference sequence). CDR3 sequence (DNA): TGTGCCTGGAGTGTTTCCCGGCAGCCCGTCACAGATACGCAGTATTTT. Translated: CAWSVSRQPVTDTQYF.

The chain uses TRBV6-5 and TRBJ2-7, with D tentatively TRBD2 (6 bases). The CDR3 loop spans 14 amino acids. Trimming left V 6 bases short and J 7 bases short, with 19 bases between. CDR1 is MNHEY and CDR2 is SVGAGI in the germline V gene. CDR3 in amino acids: CASRGAVDREEQYF. CDR3 bases: TGTGCCAGCAGGGGAGCGGTGGACCGGGAGGAGCAGTACTTC.

The rearrangement joins TRBV27 to TRBJ2-3, with no clear D. Trimming took off 6 bases at V and 0 bases at J, with 10 bases between the two ends. Germline CDR1 and CDR2: MNHEY and SMNVEV (reference sequence). This CDR3 has 14 amino acids. The CDR3 coding sequence is TGTGCCAGCAGGCACCCCAGGAGCACAGATACGCAGTATTTT. Its protein product is CASRHPRSTDTQYF.

This clone has only a few counts. This chain uses TRBV5-1 with TRBJ2-7; 8 bases are shared with TRBD2. The trim removed 0 bases at V and 2 bases at J, leaving 13 bases unmatched. Per the germline V gene, CDR1 is SGHRS and CDR2 is YFSETQ. The CDR3 totals 18 residues. DNA for the CDR3: TGCGCCAGCAGCTTGGCCCCGGGGGGGGGATCGACAGCCTACGAGCAGTACTTC. This gives the protein CASSLAPGGGSTAYEQYF.

This sequence joins TRBV6-5 and TRBJ1-1, with D unresolved. V gave up 8 bases and J gave up 3 bases, with 10 bases separating them. Germline lookup yields CDR1 MNHEY and CDR2 SVGAGI. This CDR3 comprises 12 residues. Written as DNA, the CDR3 is TGTGCCAGCCATAGCGGCTACACTGAAGCTTTCTTT. This sequence encodes CASHSGYTEAFF.

The V gene is TRBV18, the J gene TRBJ1-1; D unclear. This CDR3 contains 13 residues. Trimming took off 6 bases at V and 1 base at J, with 9 bases between the two ends. Germline values: CDR1 KGHSH, CDR2 LQKENI. The CDR3, as DNA: TGTGCCAGCTCCCAAAAACGGAACACTGAAGCTTTCTTT. Translation gives CASSQKRNTEAFF.

The CDR3 reads CASSLLDGSLKNIQYF. The CDR3 DNA sequence: TGTGCCAGCAGCTTATTGGACGGCTCGCTCAAAAACATTCAGTACTTC. The gene calls are TRBV7-9 and TRBJ2-4; D not resolved. Trimming pared 2 bases from V and 3 bases from J, leaving 14 bases between. The germline V gene encodes CDR1 SEHNR and CDR2 FQNEAQ (reference sequence). The CDR3 is made up of 16 amino acids.

V is TRBV6-1 and J is TRBJ1-1; D is unclear. The CDR3 totals 13 residues. V gave up 8 bases and J gave up 1 base, with 11 bases separating them. Germline-derived CDR1 and CDR2 are MNHNS and SASEGT. DNA for the CDR3: TGTGCCAGCGGAACAGAGGGGAACACTGAAGCTTTCTTT. This sequence encodes CASGTEGNTEAFF.

CDR3 DNA: TGCGCCAGAGGCCTGGGGGCCGATCAGCCCCAGCATTTT. Translating it yields CARGLGADQPQHF. This chain uses TRBV5-1 with TRBJ1-5, with D perhaps TRBD1 (6 bases). This CDR3 spans 13 amino acids. Trimming took off 8 bases at V and 5 bases at J, with 14 bases between the two ends. Per germline, CDR1 SGHRS and CDR2 YFSETQ.

A single count supports this clone. This CDR3 is CASSSVSSGSFF. The CDR3 bases are TGTGCCAGCAGCTCGGTCTCATCGGGCAGTTTCTTC. V and J are TRBV7-9 and TRBJ2-1; D unresolved. V lost 4 bases to trimming and J lost 16 bases, with 17 bases between them. There are 12 residues in the CDR3. Germline V lookup: CDR1 SEHNR, CDR2 FQNEAQ (reference sequence). Based on the CDR3 plus reference TRBV7-9 and TRBJ2-1, the full variable domain is DTGVSQNPRHKITKRGQNVTFRCDPISEHNRLYWYRQTLGQGPEFLTYFQNEAQLEKSRLLSDRFSAERPKGSFSTLEIQRTEQGDSAMYLCASSSVSSGSFFGPGTRLTVL.

The sample holds one count of this clone. V and J are TRBV5-6 and TRBJ1-1; tentative D call: TRBD1 (6 bases). Trimming removed 4 bases at V and 8 bases at J, with 21 bases between. The CDR3 has 15 residues. The germline V gene encodes CDR1 SGHDT and CDR2 YYEEEE. CDR3 amino acids: CASSPDRHPNLEAFF. CDR3 nucleotides: TGTGCCAGCAGCCCCGACAGGCATCCGAATCTAGAAGCTTTCTTT.